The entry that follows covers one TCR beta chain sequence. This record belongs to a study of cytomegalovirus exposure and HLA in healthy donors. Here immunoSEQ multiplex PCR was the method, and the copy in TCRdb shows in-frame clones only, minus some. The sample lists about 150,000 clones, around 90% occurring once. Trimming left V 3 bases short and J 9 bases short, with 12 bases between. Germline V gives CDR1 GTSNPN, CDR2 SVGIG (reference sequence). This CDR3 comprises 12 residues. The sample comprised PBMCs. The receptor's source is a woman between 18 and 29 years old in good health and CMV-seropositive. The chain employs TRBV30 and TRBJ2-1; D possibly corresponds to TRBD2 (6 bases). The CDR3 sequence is CAWRSWGGEQFF. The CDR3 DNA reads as TGTGCCTGGAGATCGTGGGGAGGTGAGCAGTTCTTC.